This T cell receptor beta chain was sequenced for a study of CD8+ T cells in alopecia areata. Study details: Tofacitinib therapy lasting 6 to 18 months was followed by 6 months off drug.

RNA was isolated and reverse transcribed to cDNA, the sequencing template. Sequencing was performed with immunoSEQ multiplex PCR; in TCRdb, only in-frame clones are kept and a portion is missing. The sample holds about 140,000 clones, roughly 62% seen once. This CDR3 has 14 amino acids. Losses at the gene ends were 5 bases for V and 2 bases for J; bases not matched to a gene: 5. Germline CDR1 is SGHTA and CDR2 is FQGNSA. This rearrangement joins TRBV7-2 to TRBJ1-2; TRBD1 matches 7 bases. The specimen comprised CD4+ T cells sorted from blood, sampled at week 0. This clonotype originated in a human donor with alopecia areata. Written as DNA, the CDR3 is TGTGCCAGCAGCAAAACACAGGGGAACTATGGCTACACCTTC. Residues: CASSKTQGNYGYTF.